Below are 5 T cell receptor beta chains sequenced from a single sample in a study of control samples from healthy donors and cancer patients (dated by TCRdb to the early 2020s). The method was the immunoSEQ multiplex PCR assay. In its TCRdb copy, this immuneACCESS table keeps in-frame sequences only and misses some clones. Where compared with another copy, unresolved V genes explain less than half of these, and the others have no known cause. The sample yields 100,000 to 150,000 clones; 92% were counted once. 4.5% to 7% of the sample is taken by the ten largest. The material sequenced was blood. The receptors were sampled from a man in his late teens or twenties in good health.

The rearrangement uses TRBV27 and TRBJ1-2, with D unclear. V lost 2 bases, J lost 3 bases, and 16 bases lay in between. Germline V CDR1 and CDR2: MNHEY, SMNVEV (reference sequence). The CDR3 spans 16 residues. CDR3 amino acids: CASSLRGIPPDYGYTF. The DNA for the CDR3 is TGTGCCAGCAGTTTACGCGGGATCCCACCTGACTATGGCTACACCTTC.

The J gene is TRBJ2-1, the V gene TRBV7-6; 10 positions match TRBD2. CDR3 size: 17 residues. J was trimmed by 8 bases and V by 2 bases; bases with no gene match: 12. Germline CDR1 is SGHVS and CDR2 is FNYEAQ. CDR3 nucleotide sequence: TGTGCCAGCAGCTTAAGCGTGGGCCTAGCGGGGGTATATGAGCAGTTCTTC. Encoded protein: CASSLSVGLAGVYEQFF.

Written as DNA, the CDR3 is TGTGCCAGCACCGCGACAGGGAGCCACAATGAGCAGTTCTTC. Its translation: CASTATGSHNEQFF. The chain couples TRBV5-4 to TRBJ2-1; 7 bases align to TRBD1. Germline V gives CDR1 SGHNT, CDR2 YYREEE (reference sequence). J was trimmed by 5 bases and V by 6 bases; bases with no gene match: 8. The CDR3 is made up of 14 amino acids. Complete variable domain (other parts from reference TRBV5-4 and TRBJ2-1): ETGVTQSPTHLIKTRGQQVTLRCSSQSGHNTVSWYQQALGQGPQFIFQYYREEENGRGNFPPRFSGLQFPNYSSELNVNALELDDSALYLCASTATGSHNEQFFGPGTRLTVL.

The gene calls are TRBV3-1 (or the pseudogene TRBV3-2) and TRBJ1-1; D may be TRBD1 (6 bases). This CDR3 is built from 15 residues. V dropped 2 bases and J dropped 4 bases, with 14 bases sitting between them. CDR1 LGHDT and CDR2 YNNKEL come from the germline V gene (reference sequence). CDR3 protein: CASSQNRVLGTEAFF. CDR3 coding DNA: TGTGCCAGCAGCCAAAACAGGGTCCTCGGCACTGAAGCTTTCTTT.

J is TRBJ2-5 and V is TRBV5-6, with D perhaps TRBD1 (6 bases). Germline loops: CDR1 SGHDT, CDR2 YYEEEE. Trimming took 0 bases from V and 5 from J, leaving 14 bases between them. The CDR3 has 15 residues. The CDR3 nucleotides read TGTGCCAGCAGCTTGGATCCAGGGGCGGCGGAGACCCAGTACTTC. Encoded protein: CASSLDPGAAETQYF.